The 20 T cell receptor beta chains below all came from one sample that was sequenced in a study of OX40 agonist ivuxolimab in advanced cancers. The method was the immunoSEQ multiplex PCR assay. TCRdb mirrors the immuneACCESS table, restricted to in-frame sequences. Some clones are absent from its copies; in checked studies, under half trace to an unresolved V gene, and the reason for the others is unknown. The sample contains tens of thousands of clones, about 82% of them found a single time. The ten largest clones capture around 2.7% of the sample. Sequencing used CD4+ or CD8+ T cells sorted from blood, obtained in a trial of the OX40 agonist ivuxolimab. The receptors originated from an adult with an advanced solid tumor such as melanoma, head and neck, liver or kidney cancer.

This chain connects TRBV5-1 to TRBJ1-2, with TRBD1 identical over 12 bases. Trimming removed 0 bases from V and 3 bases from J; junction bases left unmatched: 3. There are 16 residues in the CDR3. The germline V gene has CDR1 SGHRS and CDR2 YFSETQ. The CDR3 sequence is CASSLAGTGGHYGYTF. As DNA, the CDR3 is TGCGCCAGCAGCTTGGCCGGGACAGGGGGCCACTATGGCTACACCTTC.

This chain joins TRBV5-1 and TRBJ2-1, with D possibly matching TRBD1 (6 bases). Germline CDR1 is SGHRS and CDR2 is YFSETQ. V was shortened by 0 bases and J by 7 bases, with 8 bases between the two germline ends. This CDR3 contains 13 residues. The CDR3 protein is CASSLDRANEQFF. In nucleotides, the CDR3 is TGCGCCAGCAGCTTGGACAGGGCGAATGAGCAGTTCTTC.

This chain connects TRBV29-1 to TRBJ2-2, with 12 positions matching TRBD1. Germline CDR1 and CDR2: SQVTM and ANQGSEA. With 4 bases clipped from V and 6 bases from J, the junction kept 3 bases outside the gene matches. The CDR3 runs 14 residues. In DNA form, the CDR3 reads TGCAGCGTTGTGGGGACAGGGGGCCCCGGGGAGCTGTTTTTT. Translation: CSVVGTGGPGELFF.

CDR3 sequence: CASSHRFNEQFF. CDR3 bases: TGCGCCAGCAGCCACCGATTTAATGAGCAGTTCTTC. The V call is TRBV4-1, the J call TRBJ2-1; D not resolved. The CDR3 loop spans 12 amino acids. Germline loops: CDR1 MGHRA, CDR2 YSYEKL. V was trimmed by 3 bases and J by 7 bases, leaving 7 bases between them.

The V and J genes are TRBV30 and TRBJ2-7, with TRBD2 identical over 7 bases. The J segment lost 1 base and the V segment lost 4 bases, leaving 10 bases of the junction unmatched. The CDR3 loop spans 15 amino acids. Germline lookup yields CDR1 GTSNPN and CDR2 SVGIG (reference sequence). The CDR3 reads CAWTRLADLSYEQYF. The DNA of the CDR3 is TGTGCCTGGACACGTCTAGCGGACCTATCCTACGAGCAGTACTTC.

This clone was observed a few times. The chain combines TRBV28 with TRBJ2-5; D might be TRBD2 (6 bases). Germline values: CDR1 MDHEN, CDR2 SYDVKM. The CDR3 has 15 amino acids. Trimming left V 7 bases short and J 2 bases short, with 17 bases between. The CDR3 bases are TGTGCCAGCACCTCCGGGACTGCTGGGCAAGAGACCCAGTACTTC. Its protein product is CASTSGTAGQETQYF.

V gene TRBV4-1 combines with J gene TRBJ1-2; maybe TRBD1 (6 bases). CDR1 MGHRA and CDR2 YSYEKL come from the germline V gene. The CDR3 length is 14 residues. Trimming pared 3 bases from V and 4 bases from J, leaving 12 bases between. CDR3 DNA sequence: TGCGCCAGCAGCCAGGGGGGCGCTGCCTATGGCTACACCTTC. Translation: CASSQGGAAYGYTF.

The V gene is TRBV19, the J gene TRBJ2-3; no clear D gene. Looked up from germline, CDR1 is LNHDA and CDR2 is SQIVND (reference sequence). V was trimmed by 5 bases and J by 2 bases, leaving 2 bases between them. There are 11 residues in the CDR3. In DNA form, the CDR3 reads TGTGCCAGTAGTCTCACAGATACGCAGTATTTT. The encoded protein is CASSLTDTQYF.

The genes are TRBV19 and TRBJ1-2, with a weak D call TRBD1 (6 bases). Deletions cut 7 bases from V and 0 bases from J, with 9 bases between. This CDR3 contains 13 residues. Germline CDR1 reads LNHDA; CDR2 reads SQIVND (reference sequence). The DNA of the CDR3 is TGTGCCAGTACGCGGACAGCTAACTATGGCTACACCTTC. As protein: CASTRTANYGYTF.

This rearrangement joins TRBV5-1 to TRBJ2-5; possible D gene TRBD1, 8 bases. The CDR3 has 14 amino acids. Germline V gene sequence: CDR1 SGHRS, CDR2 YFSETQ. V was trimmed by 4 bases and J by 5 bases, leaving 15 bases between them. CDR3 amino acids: CASSPTGGGETQYF. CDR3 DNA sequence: TGCGCCAGCAGCCCAACAGGGGGAGGGGAGACCCAGTACTTC. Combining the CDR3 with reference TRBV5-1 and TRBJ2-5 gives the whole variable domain KAGVTQTPRYLIKTRGQQVTLSCSPISGHRSVSWYQQTPGQGLQFLFEYFSETQRNKGNFPGRFSGRQFSNSRSEMNVSTLELGDSALYLCASSPTGGGETQYFGPGTRLLVL.

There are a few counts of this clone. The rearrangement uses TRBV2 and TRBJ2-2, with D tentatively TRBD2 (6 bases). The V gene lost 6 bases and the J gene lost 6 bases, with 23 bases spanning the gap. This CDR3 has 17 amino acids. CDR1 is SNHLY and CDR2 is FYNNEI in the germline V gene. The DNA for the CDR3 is TGTGCCAGCAGGGCGGTGGGGGGAGAGGCCCAGGCCGGGGAGCTGTTTTTT. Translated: CASRAVGGEAQAGELFF.

CDR3 sequence: CAWSTNWNTEAFF. The CDR3 nucleotides read TGTGCCTGGAGCACGAACTGGAACACTGAAGCTTTCTTT. The chain has TRBV30 and TRBJ1-1; D not resolved. This CDR3 spans 13 amino acids. Germline lookup yields CDR1 GTSNPN and CDR2 SVGIG (reference sequence). V lost 3 bases and J lost 1, with 9 bases in between.

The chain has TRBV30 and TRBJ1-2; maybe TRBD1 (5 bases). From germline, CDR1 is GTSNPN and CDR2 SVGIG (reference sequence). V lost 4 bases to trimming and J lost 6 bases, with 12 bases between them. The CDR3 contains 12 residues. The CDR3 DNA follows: TGTGCCTGGATAGGCAGGGCGGATGGCTACACCTTC. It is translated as CAWIGRADGYTF.

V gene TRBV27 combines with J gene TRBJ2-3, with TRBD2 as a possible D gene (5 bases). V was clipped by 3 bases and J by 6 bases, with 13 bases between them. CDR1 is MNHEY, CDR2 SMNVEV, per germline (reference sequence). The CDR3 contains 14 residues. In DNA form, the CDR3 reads TGTGCCAGCAGTTTTTTTGACGGGATTGATACGCAGTATTTT. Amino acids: CASSFFDGIDTQYF.

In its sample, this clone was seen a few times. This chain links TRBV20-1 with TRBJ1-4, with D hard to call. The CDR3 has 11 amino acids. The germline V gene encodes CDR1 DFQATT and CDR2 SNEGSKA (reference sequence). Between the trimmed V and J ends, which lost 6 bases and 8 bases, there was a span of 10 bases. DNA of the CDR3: TGCAGTGCCCAGAAAATAGAAAAACTGTTTTTT. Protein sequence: CSAQKIEKLFF.

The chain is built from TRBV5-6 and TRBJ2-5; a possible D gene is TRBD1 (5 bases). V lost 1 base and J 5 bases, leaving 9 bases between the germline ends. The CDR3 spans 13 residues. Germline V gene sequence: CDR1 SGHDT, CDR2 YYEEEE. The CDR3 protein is CASSLRRGETQYF. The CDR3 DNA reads TGTGCCAGCAGCTTGCGAAGGGGCGAGACCCAGTACTTC. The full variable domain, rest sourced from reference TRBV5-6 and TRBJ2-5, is DAGVTQSPTHLIKTRGQQVTLRCSPKSGHDTVSWYQQALGQGPQFIFQYYEEEERQRGNFPDRFSGHQFPNYSSELNVNALLLGDSALYLCASSLRRGETQYFGPGTRLLVL.

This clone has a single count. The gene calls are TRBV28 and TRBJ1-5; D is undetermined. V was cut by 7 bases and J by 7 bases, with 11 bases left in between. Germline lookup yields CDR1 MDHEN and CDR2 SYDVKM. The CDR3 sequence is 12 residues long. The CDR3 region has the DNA TGTGCCAGCACTGAGGGTAGGCAGCCCCAGCATTTT. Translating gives CASTEGRQPQHF.

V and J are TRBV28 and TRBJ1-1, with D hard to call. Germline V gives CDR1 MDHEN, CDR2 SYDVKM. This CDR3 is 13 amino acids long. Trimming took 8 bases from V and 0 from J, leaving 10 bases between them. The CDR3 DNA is TGTGCCAGCTTCGACGGGATGAACACTGAAGCTTTCTTT. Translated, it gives CASFDGMNTEAFF.

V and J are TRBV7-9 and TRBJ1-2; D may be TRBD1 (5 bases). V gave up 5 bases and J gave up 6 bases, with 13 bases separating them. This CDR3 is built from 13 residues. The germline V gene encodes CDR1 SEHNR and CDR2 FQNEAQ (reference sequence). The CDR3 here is CASSLGGSNGYTF. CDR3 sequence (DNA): TGTGCCAGCAGCCTCGGGGGGTCGAATGGCTACACCTTC.

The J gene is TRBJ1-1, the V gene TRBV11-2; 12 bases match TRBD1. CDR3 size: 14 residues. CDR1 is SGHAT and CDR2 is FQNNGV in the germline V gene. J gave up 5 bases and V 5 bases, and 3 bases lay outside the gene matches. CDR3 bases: TGTGCCAGCAGCCAGGGACAGGGGGCTACTGAAGCTTTCTTT. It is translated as CASSQGQGATEAFF.